This T cell receptor beta chain was observed in a study of OX40 agonist ivuxolimab in advanced cancers. Points on this clone: Its antigen is as yet unknown.

The CDR3 has 15 amino acids. Trimming took 4 bases from V and 2 from J; bases not matched to a gene: 5. Germline V gene lookup returns CDR1 SEHNR and CDR2 FQNEAQ (reference sequence). Study-wide findings and caveats: Among some nonresponders, normalized T-cell clonal expansion was also low.

Data came from immunoSEQ multiplex PCR; TCRdb stores just in-frame clones and leaves some out. This table holds 45,000 to 50,000 clones, about nine tenths found once. The chain couples TRBV7-9 to TRBJ2-7; TRBD2 agrees at 10 bases. The starting material was CD4+ or CD8+ T cells sorted from blood, obtained in a trial of the OX40 agonist ivuxolimab. This clonotype originated in an adult with an advanced solid tumor such as melanoma, head and neck, liver or kidney cancer. The CDR3: CASSSSGSRAYEQYF. The CDR3 DNA is TGTGCCAGCAGCTCTAGCGGGAGCAGGGCCTACGAGCAGTACTTC.